This TCR beta chain came from a study of radiotherapy plus CTLA-4 blockade in lung cancer. The protocol was immunoSEQ multiplex PCR, while the TCRdb copy is restricted to in-frame clones and leaves out a portion. The profile covers about 73,000 clones, with around nine tenths appearing a single time and 35% to 50% taken by the ten largest. CDR3 length equals 15 residues. Per germline, CDR1 MDHEN and CDR2 SYDVKM. V lost 3 bases and J 5 bases, leaving 13 bases between the germline ends. This chain uses TRBV28 with TRBJ2-2, with D possibly being TRBD1 (6 bases). Sequenced material: peripheral blood, taken from a patient treated with radiotherapy plus ipilimumab. This TCR was sampled from a human donor with non-small cell lung cancer that progressed on radiotherapy plus ipilimumab. CDR3 sequence: CASSLGAAATGELFF. The DNA of the CDR3 is TGTGCCAGCAGTTTGGGGGCAGCTGCTACCGGGGAGCTGTTTTTT.